This paragraph covers one T cell receptor (beta chain) sequence. The record originates from a study of T-cell reconstitution after alpha-beta-depleted transplantation in children. Preparation of the TCRbeta library was carried out with unique molecular identifiers. TCRdb passed the PCR reads through MiXCR, listing each CDR3 protein once. The sample has 250,000 to 350,000 distinct CDR3 sequences; approximately 9.8% are singletons. Germline lookup yields CDR1 SGHTS and CDR2 YDEGEE. Between the trimmed V and J ends, which lost 4 bases and 0 bases, there was a span of 11 bases. The CDR3 contains 15 residues.

This chain links TRBV5-8 with TRBJ1-3; D ambiguous. The sequencing used PBMCs from the stem cell graft donor, collected from the stem cell graft. The source of this sequence is a human donor who donated a stem cell graft to a child with SCID. The CDR3 sequence: CASSHGRFSGNTIYF. The CDR3 DNA reads TGTGCCAGCAGCCATGGACGGTTCTCTGGAAACACCATATATTTT.